These 31 T cell receptor beta chains came from one sample sequenced in a study of TIL therapy for anti-PD-1-resistant metastatic lung cancer. Time point in this sample: pre-treatment sample, taken before nivolumab and TIL therapy. The tumor samples were excised metastases, mostly pleural nodules or supraclavicular lymph nodes. Sequencing used immunoSEQ v3. Profiled with immunoSEQ multiplex PCR; TCRdb holds only in-frame clones, not every one. The table lists around 8,000 clones, over 65% of them singletons. The material was tumor tissue, obtained at baseline. The receptors stem from a person aged 30 to 80 with non-small cell lung cancer.

The chain employs TRBV7-3 and TRBJ2-1; D remains ambiguous. Germline CDR1 and CDR2: SGHTA and FQGTGA. The CDR3 totals 17 residues. The V gene lost 5 bases and the J gene lost 5 bases, with 22 bases spanning the gap. CDR3 in DNA: TGTGCCAGCAGCCCCGGTCGGGCCAGGTCGTACGACAATGAGCAGTTCTTC. It encodes CASSPGRARSYDNEQFF.

This clone occurred a few times. The chain links TRBV18 to TRBJ1-2, with D tentatively TRBD1 (5 bases). The CDR3 covers 13 residues. V dropped 2 bases and J dropped 8 bases, with 12 bases sitting between them. Germline V gene data show CDR1 as KGHSH and CDR2 as LQKENI. CDR3 nucleotide sequence: TGTGCCAGCTCACCAGGGACGTCGGGCGGCTACACCTTC. Its protein product is CASSPGTSGGYTF.

This chain's CDR3 is CASTITGPSGYTF. The CDR3 nucleotides read TGTGCCAGTACGATCACAGGGCCGAGTGGCTACACCTTC. V is TRBV19 and J is TRBJ1-2; perhaps TRBD1 as D (6 bases). This CDR3 region has 13 residues. V dropped 7 bases and J dropped 7 bases, with 16 bases sitting between them. In germline, CDR1 is LNHDA, CDR2 SQIVND (reference sequence). Looking up the rest from reference TRBV19 and TRBJ1-2 gives the full variable domain: DGGITQSPKYLFRKEGQNVTLSCEQNLNHDAMYWYRQDPGQGLRLIYYSQIVNDFQKGDIAEGYSVSREKKESFPLTVTSAQKNPTAFYLCASTITGPSGYTFGSGTRLTVV.

This clone was observed once. The genes are TRBV27 and TRBJ2-5; 7 bases line up with TRBD2. With V trimmed by 6 bases and J by 5 bases, 9 bases remained unmatched. Germline CDR1 is MNHEY and CDR2 is SMNVEV (reference sequence). CDR3 size: 14 residues. The CDR3 sequence: CASSSTPGGETQYF. The CDR3 nucleotides are TGTGCCAGCAGCTCAACCCCCGGGGGGGAGACCCAGTACTTC.

The J gene is TRBJ1-1, the V gene TRBV10-3, with a possible D match to TRBD1 (5 bases). The germline V gene encodes CDR1 ENHRY and CDR2 SYGVKD. Trimming left V 8 bases short and J 3 bases short, with 10 bases between. CDR3 length: 12 amino acids. CDR3 amino acids: CAIGGRYTEAFF. The CDR3 DNA reads TGTGCCATCGGGGGAAGGTACACTGAAGCTTTCTTT.

The genes are TRBV14 and TRBJ1-6; no firm D call. From germline, CDR1 is SGHDN and CDR2 FVKESK. Trimming left V 4 bases short and J 7 bases short, with 5 bases between. The CDR3 totals 12 residues. CDR3 amino acids: CASSLGNSPLHF. The CDR3 DNA is TGTGCCAGCAGCCTCGGGAATTCACCCCTCCACTTT.

J is TRBJ2-7 and V is TRBV28, with D possibly being TRBD1 (6 bases). The CDR3 is 14 residues long. The V and J ends lost 2 bases and 7 bases respectively, with 15 bases between them. Germline V lookup: CDR1 MDHEN, CDR2 SYDVKM. The CDR3 DNA reads TGTGCCAGCAGTTTAGGGGGCGCGGTGTTAGAGCAGTACTTC. Protein: CASSLGGAVLEQYF.

The rearrangement uses TRBV4-1 and TRBJ2-2; D assignment may be TRBD1 or TRBD2 (6 bases each). CDR1 and CDR2 (germline): MGHRA, YSYEKL. V was pared by 0 bases and J by 4 bases, with 12 bases between. The CDR3 sequence is 16 residues long. The CDR3 reads CASSQDIGGFTGELFF. The DNA for the CDR3 is TGCGCCAGCAGCCAAGATATAGGGGGGTTCACCGGGGAGCTGTTTTTT.

The chain uses TRBV6-1 and TRBJ1-2, with TRBD1 matching 10 bases. The ends lost 6 bases at V and 8 bases at J; junction bases unmatched: 6. This CDR3 is built from 13 residues. Germline assignment: CDR1 MNHNS and CDR2 SASEGT. CDR3 DNA: TGTGCCAGCAGCGCCGACAGGGGGCGCGGCTACACCTTC. This gives the protein CASSADRGRGYTF.

This clone was found once. The genes are TRBV10-3 and TRBJ2-1; 7 bases fit TRBD2. Germline trimming cut 2 bases from V and 1 base from J; bases unmatched to any gene: 2. CDR1 is ENHRY, CDR2 SYGVKD, per germline. The CDR3 has 15 amino acids. The DNA for the CDR3 is TGTGCCATCAGTGAGGCAGCGGGGTCCTACAATGAGCAGTTCTTC. Amino acid sequence: CAISEAAGSYNEQFF.

The genes are TRBV4-3 and TRBJ2-5; 9 nucleotides line up with TRBD2. CDR3 length equals 18 residues. The V segment lost 0 bases and the J segment 5 bases; nucleotides outside the gene matches: 13. Looked up from germline, CDR1 is LGHNA and CDR2 is YSLEER. The CDR3 reads CASSQDPPSGIGVETQYF. DNA for the CDR3: TGCGCCAGCAGCCAAGATCCTCCTAGCGGGATAGGGGTGGAGACCCAGTACTTC.

This clone turned up a few times. V and J are TRBV28 and TRBJ1-4, with TRBD1 as a possible D gene (5 bases). CDR3 length: 15 residues. Germline CDR1 and CDR2: MDHEN and SYDVKM. Trimming pared 1 base from V and 1 base from J, leaving 7 bases between. The CDR3 protein is CASSLSGGTNEKLFF. In DNA, the CDR3 is TGTGCCAGCAGTTTATCCGGGGGAACTAATGAAAAACTGTTTTTT. The entire variable domain, with the rest obtained from reference TRBV28 and TRBJ1-4, is as follows: DVKVTQSSRYLVKRTGEKVFLECVQDMDHENMFWYRQDPGLGLRLIYFSYDVKMKEKGDIPEGYSVSREKKERFSLILESASTNQTSMYLCASSLSGGTNEKLFFGSGTQLSVL.

The rearrangement links TRBV5-5 to TRBJ1-2; D might be TRBD1 (6 bases). Germline CDR1 reads SGHKS; CDR2 reads YYEKEE (reference sequence). The CDR3 is 15 residues long. V shed 2 bases and J shed 2 bases, with 13 bases lying between them. The CDR3: CASSFGQRVNYGYTF. The CDR3 DNA reads as TGTGCCAGCAGCTTCGGACAGCGCGTAAACTATGGCTACACCTTC.

The sample holds one count of this clone. The V and J genes are TRBV4-1 and TRBJ1-4; 8 positions agree with TRBD1. This CDR3 spans 15 amino acids. The trim removed 4 bases at V and 11 bases at J, leaving 12 bases unmatched. In germline, CDR1 is MGHRA, CDR2 YSYEKL. CDR3 DNA sequence: TGCGCCAGCAGCCCCACCGTTGGACAGGGAGGGAAACTGTTTTTT. Amino acid sequence: CASSPTVGQGGKLFF.

This chain uses TRBV7-9 with TRBJ2-7; no firm D call. With 1 base removed from V and 3 bases from J, the gap between germline ends came to 4 bases. The length of the CDR3 is 12 residues. Germline V lookup: CDR1 SEHNR, CDR2 FQNEAQ (reference sequence). This chain's CDR3 is CASSLGVYEQYF. The CDR3 DNA reads TGTGCCAGCAGCTTAGGAGTCTACGAGCAGTACTTC.

The chain employs TRBV7-2 and TRBJ1-5, with unresolved D. V was trimmed by 3 bases and J by 4 bases, leaving 4 bases between them. Germline CDR1 SGHTA, CDR2 FQGNSA. CDR3 length: 12 residues. CDR3 in amino acids: CASSFTNQPQHF. For the CDR3, the DNA is TGTGCCAGCAGCTTCACAAATCAGCCCCAGCATTTT.

The CDR3 sequence: CASSLALADYNEQFF. In DNA, the CDR3 is TGCGCCAGCAGCTTAGCACTAGCCGATTACAATGAGCAGTTCTTC. This chain uses TRBV5-1 with TRBJ2-1; maybe TRBD2 (6 bases). The germline V gene has CDR1 SGHRS and CDR2 YFSETQ. This CDR3 has 15 residues. Trimming took 2 bases from V and 4 from J, leaving 13 bases between them.

This chain uses TRBV5-4 with TRBJ2-7; 8 nucleotides agree with TRBD1. The CDR3 spans 15 residues. The ends lost 0 bases at V and 9 bases at J; junction bases unmatched: 11. Germline V lookup: CDR1 SGHNT, CDR2 YYREEE (reference sequence). The CDR3 DNA is TGTGCCAGCAGCTTGGTGGGGGGACAGGTCCAAGGGCAGTACTTC. It translates to CASSLVGGQVQGQYF.

The CDR3 sequence is CASSLSGQKNTEAFF. Here the CDR3 DNA reads TGTGCCAGCAGCTTATCGGGACAGAAGAACACTGAAGCTTTCTTT. This chain joins TRBV7-9 and TRBJ1-1, with 7 positions matching TRBD1. The CDR3 totals 15 residues. With V trimmed by 2 bases and J by 1 base, 4 bases remained unmatched. The germline gives CDR1 SEHNR, CDR2 FQNEAQ (reference sequence).

There are a few counts of this clone. V gene TRBV10-3 combines with J gene TRBJ2-7; the match to TRBD1 covers 7 bases. Germline V gene data show CDR1 as ENHRY and CDR2 as SYGVKD. J was trimmed by 7 bases and V by 6 bases; bases with no gene match: 9. The CDR3 length is 13 residues. The CDR3 reads CAISQGGEGEQYF. DNA for the CDR3: TGTGCCATCAGCCAAGGGGGCGAGGGGGAGCAGTACTTC.

This clone was found a few times. V gene TRBV27 combines with J gene TRBJ1-1; D may be TRBD1 (6 bases). Per the germline V gene, CDR1 is MNHEY and CDR2 is SMNVEV (reference sequence). Between the trimmed V and J ends, which lost 5 bases and 5 bases, there was a span of 15 bases. This CDR3 region has 14 residues. The DNA for the CDR3 is TGTGCCAGCAGTCCTTACAACAGGGTTACTGAAGCTTTCTTT. Amino acids: CASSPYNRVTEAFF.

V usage is TRBV27 and J usage is TRBJ2-1; TRBD1 matches 9 bases. This CDR3 has 13 amino acids. Trimming cost V 6 bases and J 7 bases; bases outside gene matches: 4. Per the germline V gene, CDR1 is MNHEY and CDR2 is SMNVEV (reference sequence). The DNA for the CDR3 is TGTGCCAGCAGGGGACAGGGTCGAAATGAGCAGTTCTTC. Amino acid sequence: CASRGQGRNEQFF.

In this sample, this clone turned up once. The V gene is TRBV5-1, the J gene TRBJ2-3; D is possibly TRBD1 or TRBD2 (5 bases each). CDR3 length: 14 amino acids. V lost 1 base to trimming and J lost 6 bases, with 12 bases between them. In germline, CDR1 is SGHRS, CDR2 YFSETQ. The CDR3 spells CASSLRGVGDTQYF. The CDR3 DNA reads TGCGCCAGCAGCTTGCGAGGGGTCGGGGATACGCAGTATTTT.

This clone appeared a few times. The gene calls are TRBV28 and TRBJ1-5, with 8 nucleotides matching TRBD1. The germline V gene has CDR1 MDHEN and CDR2 SYDVKM. This CDR3 has 16 amino acids. The V and J ends lost 4 bases and 0 bases, in that order; junction bases with no gene match: 5. CDR3 nucleotides: TGTGCCAGCAGTTCCTCACAGGGGGATAGCAATCAGCCCCAGCATTTT. It is translated as CASSSSQGDSNQPQHF.

V is TRBV5-6 and J is TRBJ1-4; 7 nucleotides agree with TRBD1. The trim removed 0 bases at V and 2 bases at J, leaving 4 bases unmatched. The germline V gene has CDR1 SGHDT and CDR2 YYEEEE. The CDR3 has 16 residues. CDR3 amino acids: CASSLAAGGTNEKLFF. CDR3 DNA sequence: TGTGCCAGCAGCTTGGCGGCAGGGGGGACTAATGAAAAACTGTTTTTT.

About this clone itself: This sample also contains other DNA sequences that code for the same CDR3. This chain joins TRBV6-5 and TRBJ2-7; D gene unclear. The CDR3 sequence is 15 residues long. CDR1 and CDR2 (germline): MNHEY, SVGAGI. V dropped 2 bases and J dropped 0 bases, with 11 bases sitting between them. CDR3: CASSYTVLSSYEQYF. CDR3 DNA sequence: TGTGCCAGCAGTTACACAGTCTTAAGCTCCTACGAGCAGTACTTC.

This sequence joins TRBV9 and TRBJ2-5; D is unclear. Germline V gives CDR1 SGDLS, CDR2 YYNGEE. The CDR3 contains 16 residues. Trimming shortened V by 1 base and J by 2 bases, and 15 bases separated the two germline ends. The CDR3 spells CASSVLARDRQETQYF. CDR3 nucleotides: TGTGCCAGCAGCGTATTGGCCCGCGATCGGCAAGAGACCCAGTACTTC.

This chain uses TRBV4-1 with TRBJ1-4, with D possibly matching TRBD1 (6 bases). The V end lost 5 bases, the J end lost 8 bases, and 18 bases lay between the germline ends. This CDR3 region has 15 residues. The germline V gene encodes CDR1 MGHRA and CDR2 YSYEKL. This CDR3 is CASSWPGAGNEKLFF. CDR3 coding DNA: TGCGCCAGCAGCTGGCCGGGGGCAGGGAACGAAAAACTGTTTTTT.

This clone was observed a single time. The chain couples TRBV2 to TRBJ1-1, with a possible D match to TRBD1 (6 bases). This CDR3 region has 13 residues. Trimming shortened V by 5 bases and J by 5 bases, and 12 bases separated the two germline ends. Looked up from germline, CDR1 is SNHLY and CDR2 is FYNNEI. The CDR3 sequence: CASSTTGSTEAFF. DNA for the CDR3: TGTGCCAGCAGTACTACAGGGAGTACTGAAGCTTTCTTT.

This clone was observed a single time. This chain joins TRBV12-5 and TRBJ2-1; D uncertain. Trimming pared 2 bases from V and 8 bases from J, leaving 4 bases between. Germline CDR1 reads LGHNT; CDR2 reads FRNRAP. This CDR3 is built from 11 residues. The CDR3 loop reads CASGLNYEQFF. DNA for the CDR3: TGTGCTAGTGGTTTGAATTATGAGCAGTTCTTC.

V usage is TRBV5-1 and J usage is TRBJ2-3, with D maybe TRBD2 (6 bases). Germline-derived CDR1 and CDR2 are SGHRS and YFSETQ. V was trimmed by 0 bases and J by 4 bases, leaving 15 bases between them. The CDR3 is 16 amino acids. The CDR3 region has the DNA TGCGCCAGCAGCTTGGCGCGGGGCGGGCATGCAGATACGCAGTATTTT. It encodes CASSLARGGHADTQYF.